The clone carrying this T cell receptor (beta chain) was detected only a few times. TCRdb called the 5' RACE reads again in MiXCR, with one record for every CDR3 protein. The sample lists approximately 490,000 distinct CDR3 sequences, approximately 20% occurring once. The source of the sample is a study of identical twins. The sample was also reused in another study, on yellow fever vaccine responses in identical twins.

The clonotype originates from a woman in her late teens or twenties in good health. Sequenced: CD4+ T cells sorted from blood.

Written as DNA, the CDR3 is TGTGCCAGCAGCTCGGGACTAGCCTTCTACGAGCAGTACGTC. Its protein product is CASSSGLAFYEQYV. V usage is TRBV5-5 and J usage is TRBJ2-7; 9 bases are shared with TRBD2. Germline V gene data show CDR1 as SGHKS and CDR2 as YYEKEE (reference sequence). J lost 3 bases, V lost 3 bases, and 4 bases had no gene match. The CDR3 is made up of 14 amino acids.